The T cell receptor beta chain described here comes from a study of cytomegalovirus exposure and HLA in healthy donors. The PCR used 60 Vbeta and 13 Jbeta primers. The method was immunoSEQ multiplex PCR; TCRdb's version includes in-frame clones alone and lacks a portion of them. The sample carries 200,000 to 250,000 clones, 65% to 85% recorded once. The germline V gene has CDR1 SGHTA and CDR2 FQGNSA. V lost 6 bases and J 7 bases, leaving 23 bases between the germline ends. The CDR3 loop spans 16 amino acids. The V gene is TRBV7-2, the J gene TRBJ2-3; D not certain. The sequencing input was PBMCs. The source is a man aged 25 to 40 in good health and CMV-seronegative. Written as DNA, the CDR3 is TGTGCCAGCAGTCTCTCTTTCGACACCCGCTTGAATACGCAGTATTTT. Protein sequence: CASSLSFDTRLNTQYF.